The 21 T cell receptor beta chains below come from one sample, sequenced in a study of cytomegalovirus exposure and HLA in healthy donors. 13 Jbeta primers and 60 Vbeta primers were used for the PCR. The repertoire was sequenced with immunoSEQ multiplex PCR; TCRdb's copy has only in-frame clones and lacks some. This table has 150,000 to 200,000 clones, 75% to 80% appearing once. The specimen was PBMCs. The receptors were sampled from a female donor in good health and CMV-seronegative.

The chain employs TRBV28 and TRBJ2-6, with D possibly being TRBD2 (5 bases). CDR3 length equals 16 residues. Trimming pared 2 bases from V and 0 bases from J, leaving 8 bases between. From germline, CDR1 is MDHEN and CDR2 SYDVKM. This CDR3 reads CASSLQAGSGANVLTF. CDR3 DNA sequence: TGTGCCAGCAGTTTACAGGCGGGCTCTGGGGCCAACGTCCTGACTTTC.

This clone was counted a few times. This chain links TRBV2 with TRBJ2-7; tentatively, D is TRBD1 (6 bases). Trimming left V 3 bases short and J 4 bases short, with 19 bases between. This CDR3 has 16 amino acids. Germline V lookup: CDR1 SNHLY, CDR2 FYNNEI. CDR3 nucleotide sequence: TGTGCCAGCAGTGAGGGGCTGGGTTTAGGGACATACGAGCAGTACTTC. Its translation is CASSEGLGLGTYEQYF.

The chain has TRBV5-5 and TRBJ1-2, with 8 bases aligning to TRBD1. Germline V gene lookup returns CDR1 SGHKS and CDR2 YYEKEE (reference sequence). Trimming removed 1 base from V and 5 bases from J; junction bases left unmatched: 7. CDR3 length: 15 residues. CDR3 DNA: TGTGCCAGCAGCTTGTTGGCAGGGGGCGAGTATGGCTACACCTTC. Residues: CASSLLAGGEYGYTF. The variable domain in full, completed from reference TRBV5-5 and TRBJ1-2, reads DAGVTQSPTHLIKTRGQQVTLRCSPISGHKSVSWYQQVLGQGPQFIFQYYEKEERGRGNFPDRFSARQFPNYSSELNVNALLLGDSALYLCASSLLAGGEYGYTFGSGTRLTVV.

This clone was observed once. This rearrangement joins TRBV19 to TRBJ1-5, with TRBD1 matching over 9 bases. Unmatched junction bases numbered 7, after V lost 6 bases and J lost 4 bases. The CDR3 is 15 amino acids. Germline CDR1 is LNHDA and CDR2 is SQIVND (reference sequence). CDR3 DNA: TGTGCCAGTAGCGCGAACAGGGGGCCGAATCAGCCCCAGCATTTT. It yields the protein CASSANRGPNQPQHF.

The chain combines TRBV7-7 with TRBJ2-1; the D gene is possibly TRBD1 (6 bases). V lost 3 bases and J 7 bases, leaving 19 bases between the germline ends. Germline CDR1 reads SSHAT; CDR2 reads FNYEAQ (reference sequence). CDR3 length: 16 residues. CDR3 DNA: TGTGCCAGCAGCTTCCCACCACCGGGACAACGGAATGAGCAGTTCTTC. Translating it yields CASSFPPPGQRNEQFF.

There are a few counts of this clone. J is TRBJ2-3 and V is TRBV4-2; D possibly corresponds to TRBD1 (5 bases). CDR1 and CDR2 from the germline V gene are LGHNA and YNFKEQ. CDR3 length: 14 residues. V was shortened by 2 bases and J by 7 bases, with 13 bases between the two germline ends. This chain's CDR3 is CASSQRAGSHTQYF. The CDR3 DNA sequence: TGTGCCAGCAGCCAACGAGCAGGGTCCCATACGCAGTATTTT.

This CDR3 reads CASQGDSDGYTF. In DNA, the CDR3 is TGTGCCAGTCAGGGGGATTCGGATGGCTACACCTTC. The rearrangement uses TRBV25-1 and TRBJ1-2; 7 bases align to TRBD1. This CDR3 is 12 amino acids long. Per the germline V gene, CDR1 is MGHDK and CDR2 is SYGVNS. The ends lost 9 bases at V and 6 bases at J; junction bases unmatched: 7.

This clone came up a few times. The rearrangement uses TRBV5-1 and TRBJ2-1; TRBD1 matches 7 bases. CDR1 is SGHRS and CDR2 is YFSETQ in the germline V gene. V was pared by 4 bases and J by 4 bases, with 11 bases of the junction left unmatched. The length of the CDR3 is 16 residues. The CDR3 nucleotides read TGCGCCAGCAGCCCCAGTGGGGGACAGACATACAATGAGCAGTTCTTC. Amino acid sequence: CASSPSGGQTYNEQFF. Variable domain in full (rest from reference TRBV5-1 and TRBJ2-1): KAGVTQTPRYLIKTRGQQVTLSCSPISGHRSVSWYQQTPGQGLQFLFEYFSETQRNKGNFPGRFSGRQFSNSRSEMNVSTLELGDSALYLCASSPSGGQTYNEQFFGPGTRLTVL.

CDR3 nucleotides: TGTGCCAGCAGCTTAAGTGCGGGCAGTGGCTCACCCCTCCACTTT. It is translated as CASSLSAGSGSPLHF. The chain has TRBV7-3 and TRBJ1-6; D ambiguous. This CDR3 is built from 15 residues. V was shortened by 1 base and J by 10 bases, with 14 bases between the two germline ends. Germline V gene data show CDR1 as SGHTA and CDR2 as FQGTGA.

The CDR3 loop is CASSLDRTGGDTQYF. The CDR3 nucleotides read TGTGCCAGCAGTTTAGATAGGACAGGGGGGGATACGCAGTATTTT. The rearrangement joins TRBV6-5 to TRBJ2-3, with TRBD1 matching over 10 bases. The CDR3 is 15 amino acids. Per the germline V gene, CDR1 is MNHEY and CDR2 is SVGAGI. The V and J ends lost 4 bases and 6 bases, in that order; junction bases with no gene match: 7.

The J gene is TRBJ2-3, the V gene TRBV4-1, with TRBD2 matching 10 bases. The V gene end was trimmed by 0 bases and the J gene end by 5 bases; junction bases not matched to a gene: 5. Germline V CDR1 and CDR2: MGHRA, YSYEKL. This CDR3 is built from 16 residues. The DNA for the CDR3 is TGCGCCAGCAGCCAAGATACTAGCGGGATGAGAGATACGCAGTATTTT. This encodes CASSQDTSGMRDTQYF.

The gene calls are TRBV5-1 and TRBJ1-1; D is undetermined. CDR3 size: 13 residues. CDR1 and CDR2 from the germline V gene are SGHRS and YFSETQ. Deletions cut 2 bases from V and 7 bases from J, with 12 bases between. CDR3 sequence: CASSFTGINEAFF. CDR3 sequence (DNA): TGCGCCAGCAGCTTTACGGGTATCAATGAAGCTTTCTTT. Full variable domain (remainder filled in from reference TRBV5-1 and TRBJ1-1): KAGVTQTPRYLIKTRGQQVTLSCSPISGHRSVSWYQQTPGQGLQFLFEYFSETQRNKGNFPGRFSGRQFSNSRSEMNVSTLELGDSALYLCASSFTGINEAFFGQGTRLTVV.

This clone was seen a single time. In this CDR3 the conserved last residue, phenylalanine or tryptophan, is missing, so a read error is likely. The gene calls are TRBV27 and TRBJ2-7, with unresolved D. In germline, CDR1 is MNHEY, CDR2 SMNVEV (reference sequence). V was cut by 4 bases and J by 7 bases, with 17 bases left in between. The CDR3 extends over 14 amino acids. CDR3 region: CASSSGPGPWEQYL. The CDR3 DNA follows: TGTGCCAGCAGTTCCGGACCCGGGCCGTGGGAGCAGTACCTC.

The CDR3 DNA reads as TGTGCCTGGAGTCTTCAACAGCAGACCCAGCATTTT. Protein: CAWSLQQQTQHF. V is TRBV30 and J is TRBJ1-5; D is unclear. Germline V lookup: CDR1 GTSNPN, CDR2 SVGIG (reference sequence). This CDR3 has 12 residues. V was trimmed by 2 bases and J by 11 bases, leaving 13 bases between them.

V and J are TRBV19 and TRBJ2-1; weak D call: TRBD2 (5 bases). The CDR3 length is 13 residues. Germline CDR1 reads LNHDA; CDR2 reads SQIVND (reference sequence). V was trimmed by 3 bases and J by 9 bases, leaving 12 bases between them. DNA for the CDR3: TGTGCCAGTAGTATGTATGAGGGTCGTGAGCAGTTCTTC. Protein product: CASSMYEGREQFF.

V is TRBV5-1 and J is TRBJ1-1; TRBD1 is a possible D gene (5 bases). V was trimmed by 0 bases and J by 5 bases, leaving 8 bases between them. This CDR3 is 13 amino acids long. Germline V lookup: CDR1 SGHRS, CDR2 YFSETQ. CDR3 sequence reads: CASSLGGRTEAFF. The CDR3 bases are TGCGCCAGCAGCTTGGGGGGCCGTACTGAAGCTTTCTTT.

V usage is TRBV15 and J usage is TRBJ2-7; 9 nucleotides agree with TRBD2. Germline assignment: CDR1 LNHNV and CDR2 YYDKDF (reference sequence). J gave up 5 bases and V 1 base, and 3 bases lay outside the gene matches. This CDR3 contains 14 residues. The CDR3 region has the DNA TGTGCCACCAGCAGAGTTCTAGCGGGGCACGAGCAGTACTTC. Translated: CATSRVLAGHEQYF. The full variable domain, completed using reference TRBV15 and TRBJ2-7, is DAMVIQNPRYQVTQFGKPVTLSCSQTLNHNVMYWYQQKSSQAPKLLFHYYDKDFNNEADTPDNFQSRRPNTSFCFLDIRSPGLGDTAMYLCATSRVLAGHEQYFGPGTRLTVT.

The CDR3 protein is CSAETGGYEQYF. CDR3 coding DNA: TGCAGCGCTGAGACAGGCGGCTACGAGCAGTACTTC. The chain combines TRBV29-1 with TRBJ2-7; possibly TRBD1 for D (6 bases). Germline CDR1 reads SQVTM; CDR2 reads ANQGSEA. This CDR3 has 12 residues. V was shortened by 7 bases and J by 3 bases, with 13 bases between the two germline ends.

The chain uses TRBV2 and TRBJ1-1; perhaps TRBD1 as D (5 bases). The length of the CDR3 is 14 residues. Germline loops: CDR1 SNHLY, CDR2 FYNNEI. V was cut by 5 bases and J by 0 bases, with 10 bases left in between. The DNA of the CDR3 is TGTGCCAGCAGTTTCGACAGAATGAACACTGAAGCTTTCTTT. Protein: CASSFDRMNTEAFF.

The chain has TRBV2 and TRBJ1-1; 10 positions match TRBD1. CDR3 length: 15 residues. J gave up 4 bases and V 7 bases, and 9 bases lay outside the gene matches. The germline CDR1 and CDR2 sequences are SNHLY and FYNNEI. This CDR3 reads CASKGQGKKGTEAFF. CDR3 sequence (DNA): TGTGCCAGCAAGGGACAGGGGAAAAAAGGCACTGAAGCTTTCTTT.

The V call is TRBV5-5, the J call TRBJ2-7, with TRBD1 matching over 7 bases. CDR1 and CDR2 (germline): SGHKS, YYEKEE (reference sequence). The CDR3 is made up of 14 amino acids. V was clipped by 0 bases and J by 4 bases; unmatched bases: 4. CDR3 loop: CASSLDRQGYEQYF. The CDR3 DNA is TGTGCCAGCAGCTTGGACCGACAGGGTTACGAGCAGTACTTC.